Each of the 6 T cell receptor beta chains below was sequenced from the same sample in a study of beta chain features in type 1 diabetes. All of the isolated RNA was reverse transcribed, so expressed TCRB transcripts were sequenced. Libraries were prepared by immunoSEQ multiplex PCR; TCRdb keeps only in-frame clonotypes and omits some of them. The repertoire holds around 710,000 clones, with under 15% as singletons. Which antigens these TCRs recognize remains unknown. Points from the study as a whole: Shorter TCRB CDR3s, moderately but significantly so, marked every one of the four CD4+ subsets in Type 1 diabetes patients.

Sequencing was performed on naive CD4+ T cells from blood. These receptors were collected from a man younger than 45 with type 1 diabetes.

This clone was found a few times. The rearrangement joins TRBV6-5 to TRBJ2-3; 7 bases fit TRBD2. CDR3 size: 15 residues. The germline CDR1 and CDR2 sequences are MNHEY and SVGAGI. J was trimmed by 2 bases and V by 6 bases; bases with no gene match: 8. CDR3 protein: CASRNTGRHTDTQYF. DNA for the CDR3: TGTGCCAGCAGAAACACCGGGAGGCACACAGATACGCAGTATTTT.

The chain carries TRBV11-2 and TRBJ2-3; the match to TRBD1 covers 8 bases. Germline lookup yields CDR1 SGHAT and CDR2 FQNNGV. This CDR3 comprises 16 residues. The trim removed 7 bases at V and 2 bases at J, leaving 11 bases unmatched. The CDR3 bases are TGTGCCAGCAACCCTGGACAGGGCCGATACACAGATACGCAGTATTTT. The encoded protein is CASNPGQGRYTDTQYF.

In its sample, this clone was seen a few times. J is TRBJ1-2 and V is TRBV4-3; possibly TRBD1 for D (5 bases). The CDR3 contains 15 residues. Germline loops: CDR1 LGHNA, CDR2 YSLEER. Deletions cut 0 bases from V and 7 bases from J, with 15 bases between. The CDR3 region has the DNA TGCGCCAGCAGCCAAGAACCGCAGGGATCGCGTGGCTACACCTTC. The encoded protein is CASSQEPQGSRGYTF.

This chain's CDR3 is CATSRPGRGGETQYF. The CDR3 DNA reads as TGTGCCACCAGCAGGCCGGGGAGGGGCGGTGAGACCCAGTACTTC. The chain is built from TRBV15 and TRBJ2-5, with 7 bases aligning to TRBD2. Trimming took 3 bases from V and 5 from J; bases not matched to a gene: 9. The CDR3 loop spans 15 amino acids. Germline CDR1 is LNHNV and CDR2 is YYDKDF (reference sequence).

This clone has just a few counts. The V call is TRBV5-4, the J call TRBJ2-1; 11 bases are shared with TRBD2. Trimming at V came to 4 bases and at J to 3 bases, leaving 6 bases not matched to a gene. This CDR3 has 16 residues. Germline assignment: CDR1 SGHNT and CDR2 YYREEE (reference sequence). CDR3: CASSTRTSGFYNEQFF. The CDR3 DNA reads as TGTGCCAGCAGCACTCGGACTAGCGGGTTCTACAATGAGCAGTTCTTC. Full variable domain (rest looked up from reference TRBV5-4 and TRBJ2-1): ETGVTQSPTHLIKTRGQQVTLRCSSQSGHNTVSWYQQALGQGPQFIFQYYREEENGRGNFPPRFSGLQFPNYSSELNVNALELDDSALYLCASSTRTSGFYNEQFFGPGTRLTVL.

This clone was counted a few times. The chain links TRBV4-3 to TRBJ2-7; D remains unclear. Germline V lookup: CDR1 LGHNA, CDR2 YSLEER. The CDR3 has 14 amino acids. The V gene lost 0 bases and the J gene lost 2 bases, with 8 bases spanning the gap. CDR3 nucleotides: TGCGCCAGCAGCCAAGAAGGGCGGCCCTACGAGCAGTACTTC. Translation gives CASSQEGRPYEQYF.